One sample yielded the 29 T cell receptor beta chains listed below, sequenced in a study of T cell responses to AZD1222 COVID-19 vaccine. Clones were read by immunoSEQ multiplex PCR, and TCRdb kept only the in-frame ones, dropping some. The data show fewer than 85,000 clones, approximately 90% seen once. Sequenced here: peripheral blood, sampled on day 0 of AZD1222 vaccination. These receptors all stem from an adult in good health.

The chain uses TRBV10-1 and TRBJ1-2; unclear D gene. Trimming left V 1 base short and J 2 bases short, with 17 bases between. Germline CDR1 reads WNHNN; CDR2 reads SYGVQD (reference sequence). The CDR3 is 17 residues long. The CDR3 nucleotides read TGCGCCAGCAGTGAGTATCGACGGAGGGATGAAAACTATGGCTACACCTTC. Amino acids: CASSEYRRRDENYGYTF.

CDR3 in amino acids: CASSQRGGNEQFF. The CDR3 nucleotides read TGCGCCAGCAGCCAGCGGGGAGGGAATGAGCAGTTCTTC. This chain connects TRBV4-3 to TRBJ2-1, with TRBD2 matching 7 bases. The germline V gene has CDR1 LGHNA and CDR2 YSLEER. Germline trimming cut 3 bases from V and 7 bases from J; bases unmatched to any gene: 3. The CDR3 has 13 residues.

This CDR3 reads CASSPGTTQETQYF. CDR3 bases: TGTGCCAGCAGTCCAGGGACAACCCAAGAGACCCAGTACTTC. The rearrangement joins TRBV4-2 to TRBJ2-5; TRBD1 might be the D (6 bases). The CDR3 totals 14 residues. Between the trimmed V and J ends, which lost 6 bases and 1 base, there was a span of 12 bases. From germline, CDR1 is LGHNA and CDR2 YNFKEQ.

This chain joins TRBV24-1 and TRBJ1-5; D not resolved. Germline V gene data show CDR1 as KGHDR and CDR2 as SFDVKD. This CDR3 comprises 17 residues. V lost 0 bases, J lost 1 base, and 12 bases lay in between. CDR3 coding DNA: TGTGCCACCAGTGATTTGCGGGCCAGCTGGAGCAATCAGCCCCAGCATTTT. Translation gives CATSDLRASWSNQPQHF.

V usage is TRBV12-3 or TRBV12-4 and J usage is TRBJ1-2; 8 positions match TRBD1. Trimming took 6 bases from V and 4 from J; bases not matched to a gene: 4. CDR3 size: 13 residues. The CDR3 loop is CASSLDRVYGYTF. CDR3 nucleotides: TGTGCCAGCAGCCTGGACAGGGTCTATGGCTACACCTTC.

The CDR3 loop is CSVEWGEQFF. The CDR3 coding sequence is TGCAGCGTTGAGTGGGGTGAGCAGTTCTTC. The V and J genes are TRBV29-1 and TRBJ2-1, with D unclear. Germline CDR1 and CDR2: SQVTM and ANQGSEA. Trimming stripped 3 bases from V and 9 bases from J, with 6 bases between. The length of the CDR3 is 10 residues.

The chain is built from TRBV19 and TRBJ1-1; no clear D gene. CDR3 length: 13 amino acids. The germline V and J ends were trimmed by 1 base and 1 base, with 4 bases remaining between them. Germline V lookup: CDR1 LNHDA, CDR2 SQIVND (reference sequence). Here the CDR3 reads CASSIVRNTEAFF. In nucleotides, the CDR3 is TGTGCCAGTAGTATAGTCCGGAACACTGAAGCTTTCTTT.

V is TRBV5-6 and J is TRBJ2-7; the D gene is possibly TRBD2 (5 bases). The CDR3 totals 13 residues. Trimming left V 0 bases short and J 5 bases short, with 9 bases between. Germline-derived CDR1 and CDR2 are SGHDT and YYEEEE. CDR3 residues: CASSLAGINEQYF. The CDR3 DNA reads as TGTGCCAGCAGCTTGGCCGGGATTAACGAGCAGTACTTC.

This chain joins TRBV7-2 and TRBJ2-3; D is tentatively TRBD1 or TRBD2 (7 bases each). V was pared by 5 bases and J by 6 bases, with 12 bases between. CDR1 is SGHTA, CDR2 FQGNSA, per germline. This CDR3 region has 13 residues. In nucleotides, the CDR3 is TGTGCCAGCAGCCTCCAGGGGGGGGATACGCAGTATTTT. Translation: CASSLQGGDTQYF. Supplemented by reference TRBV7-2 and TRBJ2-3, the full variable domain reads GAGVSQSPSNKVTEKGKDVELRCDPISGHTALYWYRQSLGQGLEFLIYFQGNSAPDKSGLPSDRFSAERTGGSVSTLTIQRTQQEDSAVYLCASSLQGGDTQYFGPGTRLTVL.

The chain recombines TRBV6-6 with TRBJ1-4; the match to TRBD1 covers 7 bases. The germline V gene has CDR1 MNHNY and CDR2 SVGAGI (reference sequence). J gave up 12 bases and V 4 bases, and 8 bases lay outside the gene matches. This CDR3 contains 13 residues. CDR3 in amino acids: CASSSRQGSELFF. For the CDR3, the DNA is TGTGCCAGCAGTTCACGACAGGGTAGTGAACTGTTTTTT.

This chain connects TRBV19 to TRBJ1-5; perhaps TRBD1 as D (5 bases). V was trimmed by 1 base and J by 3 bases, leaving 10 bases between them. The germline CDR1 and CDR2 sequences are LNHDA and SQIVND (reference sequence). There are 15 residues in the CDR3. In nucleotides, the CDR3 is TGTGCCAGTAGTATAGTGTTCAGGGACAATCAGCCCCAGCATTTT. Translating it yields CASSIVFRDNQPQHF.

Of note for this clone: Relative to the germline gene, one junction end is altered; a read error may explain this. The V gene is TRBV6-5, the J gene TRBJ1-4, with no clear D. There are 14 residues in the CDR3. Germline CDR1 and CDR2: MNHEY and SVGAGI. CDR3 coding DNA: TGTGCCAGCAATTACCTGGGGACTAATGAAAAACTGTTTTTT. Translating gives CASNYLGTNEKLFF.

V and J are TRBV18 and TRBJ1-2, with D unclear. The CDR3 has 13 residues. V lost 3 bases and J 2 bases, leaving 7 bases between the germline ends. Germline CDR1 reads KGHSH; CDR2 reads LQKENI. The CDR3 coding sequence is TGTGCCAGCTCACCGCACAAAAACTATGGCTACACCTTC. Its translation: CASSPHKNYGYTF.

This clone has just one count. CDR3 coding DNA: TGTGCCAGCTCCGGGATCCCCGCCAACGAGCAGTACTTC. Translating it yields CASSGIPANEQYF. J is TRBJ2-7 and V is TRBV6-5, with D possibly matching TRBD2 (5 bases). Looked up from germline, CDR1 is MNHEY and CDR2 is SVGAGI. Trimming removed 8 bases at V and 5 bases at J, with 16 bases between. CDR3 size: 13 residues.

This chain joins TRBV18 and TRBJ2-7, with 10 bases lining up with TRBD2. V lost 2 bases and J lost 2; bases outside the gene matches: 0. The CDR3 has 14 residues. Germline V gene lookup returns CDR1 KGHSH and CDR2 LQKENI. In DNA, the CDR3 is TGTGCCAGCTCACCAACTAGCGGGACCTACGAGCAGTACTTC. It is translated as CASSPTSGTYEQYF. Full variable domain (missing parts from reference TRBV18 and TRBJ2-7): NAGVMQNPRHLVRRRGQEARLRCSPMKGHSHVYWYRQLPEEGLKFMVYLQKENIIDESGMPKERFSAEFPKEGPSILRIQQVVRGDSAAYFCASSPTSGTYEQYFGPGTRLTVT.

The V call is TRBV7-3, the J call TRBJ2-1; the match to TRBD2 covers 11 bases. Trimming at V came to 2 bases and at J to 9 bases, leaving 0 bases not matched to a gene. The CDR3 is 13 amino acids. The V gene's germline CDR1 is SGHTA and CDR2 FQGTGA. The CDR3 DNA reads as TGTGCCAGCAGCTTACTAGCGGGAGGTGAGCAGTTCTTC. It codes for CASSLLAGGEQFF.

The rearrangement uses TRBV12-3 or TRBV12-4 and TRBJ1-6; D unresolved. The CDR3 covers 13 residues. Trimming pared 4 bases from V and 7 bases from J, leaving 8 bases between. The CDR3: CASSSGINSPLHF. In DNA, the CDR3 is TGTGCCAGCAGTTCCGGGATCAATTCACCCCTCCACTTT.

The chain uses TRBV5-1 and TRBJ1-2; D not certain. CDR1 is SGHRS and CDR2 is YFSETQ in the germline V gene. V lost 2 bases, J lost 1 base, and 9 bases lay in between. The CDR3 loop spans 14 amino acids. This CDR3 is CASSFLGGNYGYTF. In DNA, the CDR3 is TGCGCCAGCAGCTTCCTAGGAGGTAACTATGGCTACACCTTC.

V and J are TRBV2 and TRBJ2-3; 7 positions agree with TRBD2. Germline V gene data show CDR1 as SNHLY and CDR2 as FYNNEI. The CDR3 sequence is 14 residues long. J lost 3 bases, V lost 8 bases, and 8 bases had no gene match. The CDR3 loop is CASATSALTDTQYF. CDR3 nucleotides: TGTGCCAGCGCAACTAGCGCCTTAACAGATACGCAGTATTTT.

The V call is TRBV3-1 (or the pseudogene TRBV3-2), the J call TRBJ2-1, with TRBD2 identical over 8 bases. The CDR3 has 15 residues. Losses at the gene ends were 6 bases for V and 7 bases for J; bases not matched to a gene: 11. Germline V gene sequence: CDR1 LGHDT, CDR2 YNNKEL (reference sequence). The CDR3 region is CASSKTGGPGNEQFF. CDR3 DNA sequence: TGTGCCAGCAGTAAGACGGGAGGGCCGGGTAATGAGCAGTTCTTC.

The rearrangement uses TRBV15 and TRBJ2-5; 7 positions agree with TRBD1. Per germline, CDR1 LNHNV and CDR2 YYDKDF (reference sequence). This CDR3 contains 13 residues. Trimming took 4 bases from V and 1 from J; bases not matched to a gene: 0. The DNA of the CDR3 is TGTGCCACCAGCAACAGGGGCCAAGAGACCCAGTACTTC. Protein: CATSNRGQETQYF.

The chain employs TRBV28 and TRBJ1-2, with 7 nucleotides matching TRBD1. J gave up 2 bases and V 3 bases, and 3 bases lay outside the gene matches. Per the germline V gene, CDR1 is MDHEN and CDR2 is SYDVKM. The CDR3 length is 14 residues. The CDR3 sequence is CASSLTGRNYGYTF. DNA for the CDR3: TGTGCCAGCAGTTTGACAGGGCGAAACTATGGCTACACCTTC.

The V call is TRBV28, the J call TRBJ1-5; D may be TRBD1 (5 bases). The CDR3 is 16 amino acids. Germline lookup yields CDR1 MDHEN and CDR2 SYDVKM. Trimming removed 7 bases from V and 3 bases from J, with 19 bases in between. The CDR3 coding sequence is TGTGCCAGCACCCGACCCGGTCAGGGATTCAATCAGCCCCAGCATTTT. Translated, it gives CASTRPGQGFNQPQHF. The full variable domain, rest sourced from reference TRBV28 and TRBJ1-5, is DVKVTQSSRYLVKRTGEKVFLECVQDMDHENMFWYRQDPGLGLRLIYFSYDVKMKEKGDIPEGYSVSREKKERFSLILESASTNQTSMYLCASTRPGQGFNQPQHFGDGTRLSIL.

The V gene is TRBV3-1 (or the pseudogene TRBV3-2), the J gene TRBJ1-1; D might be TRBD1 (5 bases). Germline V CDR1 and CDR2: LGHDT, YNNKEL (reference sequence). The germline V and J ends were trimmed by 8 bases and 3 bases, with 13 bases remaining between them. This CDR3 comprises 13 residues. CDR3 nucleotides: TGTGCCAGCTCCAGGGCATGGGACACTGAAGCTTTCTTT. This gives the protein CASSRAWDTEAFF.

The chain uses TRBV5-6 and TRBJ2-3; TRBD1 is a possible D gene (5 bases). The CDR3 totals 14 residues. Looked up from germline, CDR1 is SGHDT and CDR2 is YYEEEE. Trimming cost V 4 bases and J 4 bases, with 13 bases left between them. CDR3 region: CASSPGHGADTQYF. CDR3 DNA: TGTGCCAGCAGCCCAGGACACGGCGCAGATACGCAGTATTTT. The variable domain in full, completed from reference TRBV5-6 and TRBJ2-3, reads DAGVTQSPTHLIKTRGQQVTLRCSPKSGHDTVSWYQQALGQGPQFIFQYYEEEERQRGNFPDRFSGHQFPNYSSELNVNALLLGDSALYLCASSPGHGADTQYFGPGTRLTVL.

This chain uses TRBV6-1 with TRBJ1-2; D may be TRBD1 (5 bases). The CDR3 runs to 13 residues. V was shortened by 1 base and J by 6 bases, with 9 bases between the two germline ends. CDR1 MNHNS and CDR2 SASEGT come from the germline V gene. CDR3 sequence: CASSEGQGDGYTF. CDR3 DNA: TGTGCCAGCAGTGAAGGGCAGGGTGATGGCTACACCTTC.

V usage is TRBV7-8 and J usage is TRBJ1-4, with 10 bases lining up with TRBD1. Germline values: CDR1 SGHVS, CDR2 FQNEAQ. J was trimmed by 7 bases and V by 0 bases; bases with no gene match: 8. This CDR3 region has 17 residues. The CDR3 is CASSLARQGAEGEKLFF. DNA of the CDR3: TGTGCCAGCAGCTTAGCAAGACAGGGGGCTGAGGGTGAAAAACTGTTTTTT.

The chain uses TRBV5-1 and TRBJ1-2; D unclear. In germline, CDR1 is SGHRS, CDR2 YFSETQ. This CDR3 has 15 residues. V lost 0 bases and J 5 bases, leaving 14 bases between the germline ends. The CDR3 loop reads CASSLDGALGYGYTF. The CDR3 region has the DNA TGCGCCAGCAGCTTGGATGGCGCCTTGGGTTATGGCTACACCTTC.

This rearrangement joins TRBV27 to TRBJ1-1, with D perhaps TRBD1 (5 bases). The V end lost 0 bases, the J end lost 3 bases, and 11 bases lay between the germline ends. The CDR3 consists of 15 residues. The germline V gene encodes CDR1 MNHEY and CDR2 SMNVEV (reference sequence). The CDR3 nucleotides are TGTGCCAGCAGTTTATCGGTGGGGGTCTACACTGAAGCTTTCTTT. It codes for CASSLSVGVYTEAFF.